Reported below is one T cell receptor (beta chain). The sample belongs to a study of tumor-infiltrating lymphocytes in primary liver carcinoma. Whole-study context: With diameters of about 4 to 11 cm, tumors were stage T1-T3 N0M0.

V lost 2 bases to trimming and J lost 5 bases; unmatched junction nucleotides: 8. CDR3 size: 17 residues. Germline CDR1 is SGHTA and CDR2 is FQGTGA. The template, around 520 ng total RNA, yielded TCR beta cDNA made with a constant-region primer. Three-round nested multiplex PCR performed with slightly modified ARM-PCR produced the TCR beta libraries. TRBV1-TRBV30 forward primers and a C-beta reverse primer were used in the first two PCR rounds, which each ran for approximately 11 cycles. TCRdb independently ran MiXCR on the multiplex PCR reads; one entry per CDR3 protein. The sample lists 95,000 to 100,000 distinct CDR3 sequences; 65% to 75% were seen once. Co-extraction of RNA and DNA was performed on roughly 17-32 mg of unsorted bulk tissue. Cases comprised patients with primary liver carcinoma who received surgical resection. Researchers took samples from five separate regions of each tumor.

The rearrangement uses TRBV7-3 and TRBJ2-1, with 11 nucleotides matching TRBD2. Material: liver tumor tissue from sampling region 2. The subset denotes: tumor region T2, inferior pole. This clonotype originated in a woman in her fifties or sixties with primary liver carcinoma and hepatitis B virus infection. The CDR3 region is CASSLGWGTSGNNEQFF. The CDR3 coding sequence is TGTGCCAGCAGCTTAGGGTGGGGGACTAGCGGAAACAATGAGCAGTTCTTC.